The rows below give T cell receptor beta chains drawn from one sample of a study of blood T cell repertoires in COVID-19. Generated by immunoSEQ multiplex PCR, the TCRdb table keeps only in-frame clones and is missing some. The sample includes about 230,000 clones, about nine tenths of them seen just once. Sequencing was carried out using peripheral blood. All receptors come from a woman in her fifties or sixties with acute or convalescent COVID-19. The CDR3 runs from the conserved cysteine through the conserved F or W.

length	V	J	CDR3
16	TRBV6-2/TRBV6-3	TRBJ2-4	CASSPGYTGQRNIQYF
14	TRBV27	TRBJ1-1	CASSPAQGVTEAFF
15	TRBV21-1	TRBJ1-4	CASSPWDREAEKLFF
14	TRBV2	TRBJ1-1	CASAGVRANTEAFF
17	TRBV11-2	TRBJ1-1	CASSLGQGGQLNTEAFF
10	TRBV20-1	TRBJ1-4	CSAPGEKLFF
15	TRBV5-1	TRBJ1-2	CASRPSGGMGYGYTF
13	TRBV9	TRBJ2-7	CASSVGQTYEQYF
16	TRBV7-8	TRBJ2-2	CASSLTMARNTGELFF
13	TRBV11-2	TRBJ1-2	CASSLAGNYGYTF
14	TRBV6-5	TRBJ1-5	CASRRDRGNQPQHF
13	TRBV2	TRBJ1-1	CASRENREITAFF
14	TRBV30	TRBJ2-5	CAWRARGGRETQYF
17	TRBV7-7	TRBJ2-3	CASSLEGTRGRQGTQYF
17	TRBV5-1	TRBJ2-4	CASSTSGLAEGENIQYF
15	TRBV29-1	TRBJ1-1	CSVERQGSVNTEAFF
16	TRBV10-2	TRBJ1-2	CASASGAGWANYGYTF
15	TRBV10-2	TRBJ2-1	CASSGRKGSYNEQFF
14	TRBV5-1	TRBJ1-2	CASSLDTVNYGYTF
15	TRBV5-4	TRBJ2-1	CASSLPTGPYNEQFF
15	TRBV4-1	TRBJ2-7	CASSQGDRASYEQYF
13	TRBV4-1	TRBJ1-1	CASSQDQGVGAFF
14	TRBV5-1	TRBJ2-2	CASSPSGTAGELFF
15	TRBV7-9	TRBJ1-5	CASSPSGRGNQPQHF
17	TRBV19	TRBJ1-1	CASSPVKGQGGNTEAFF
16	TRBV6-5	TRBJ1-6	CASSYRGLAYNSPLHF
14	TRBV10-3	TRBJ1-2	CAISDQSRIYGYTF
18	TRBV4-2	TRBJ2-4	CASSQDPTSGGAKNIQYF
15	TRBV19	TRBJ2-7	CATTPTGGPSYEQYF
14	TRBV5-1	TRBJ2-1	CASSLTGRRDEQFF
13	TRBV2	TRBJ1-6	CASDNRGNSPLHF
15	TRBV28	TRBJ2-3	CASSLLLAGSDTQYF
14	TRBV5-1	TRBJ2-1	CASSLGGDYNEQFF
19	TRBV21-1	TRBJ1-1	CASSKFFQGAPKPNTEAFF
17	TRBV11-2	TRBJ1-2	CASSLDVYRVVNYGYTF
13	TRBV29-1	TRBJ1-2	CSVNRQGNYGYTF
15	TRBV19	TRBJ2-1	CASSIGLAGGNEQFF
15	TRBV14	TRBJ2-7	CASSRRQGRAYEQYF
15	TRBV24-1	TRBJ2-3	CATSGRREVTDTQYF
14	TRBV5-1	TRBJ1-2	CASSSSGGGYGYTF
18	TRBV3-1/TRBV3-2	TRBJ2-2	CASSLKGLAGADTGELFF
14	TRBV27	TRBJ1-5	CASSLDRSNQPQHF
14	TRBV6-5	TRBJ1-2	CASRRDRAPYGYTF
15	TRBV6-2/TRBV6-3	TRBJ1-2	CASSYAGTGHYGYTF
14	TRBV6-6	TRBJ2-1	CASSLGTTYNEQFF
15	TRBV7-3	TRBJ2-7	CASSLTGSVPYEQYF